These 20 T cell receptor beta chains were all obtained from the same sample, sequenced in a study of blood T cell repertoires in COVID-19. The protocol was immunoSEQ multiplex PCR, while the TCRdb copy is restricted to in-frame clones and leaves out a portion. The sample lists 150,000 to 200,000 clones; approximately 85% were seen once. Sequencing was done on a sample of peripheral blood. These receptors originate from a man aged 55 to 70 with active or convalescent COVID-19.

This clone was seen a handful of times. The rearrangement uses TRBV6-4 and TRBJ2-1; 12 bases fit TRBD2. V lost 0 bases and J lost 7; bases outside the gene matches: 1. The CDR3 consists of 15 residues. The V gene's germline CDR1 is MRHNA and CDR2 SNTAGT. The CDR3 protein is CASSDSLAGGNEQFF. The CDR3 nucleotides are TGTGCCAGCAGTGACTCCCTAGCGGGAGGGAATGAGCAGTTCTTC.

Only one count was recorded for this clone. The chain is built from TRBV18 and TRBJ2-7, with D perhaps matching TRBD2 (6 bases). The length of the CDR3 is 14 residues. V was shortened by 1 base and J by 7 bases, with 14 bases between the two germline ends. Germline V CDR1 and CDR2: KGHSH, LQKENI. DNA for the CDR3: TGTGCCAGCTCACCACGTTCAATCGGAGGGGAGCAGTACTTC. It translates to CASSPRSIGGEQYF.

V is TRBV5-1 and J is TRBJ1-2; 10 bases are a match to TRBD1. The germline gives CDR1 SGHRS, CDR2 YFSETQ. Trimming cost V 0 bases and J 4 bases; bases outside gene matches: 12. The CDR3 is made up of 18 amino acids. CDR3 in amino acids: CASSLEMGQGTFSYGYTF. DNA for the CDR3: TGCGCCAGCAGCTTGGAGATGGGACAGGGGACTTTCTCCTATGGCTACACCTTC.

This clone was counted a few times. The V call is TRBV19, the J call TRBJ1-3; D uncertain. V shed 7 bases and J shed 1 base, with 11 bases lying between them. There are 14 residues in the CDR3. The germline CDR1 and CDR2 sequences are LNHDA and SQIVND (reference sequence). The DNA of the CDR3 is TGTGCCAGTAAGCGGGCGACATCTGGAAACACCATATATTTT. The encoded protein is CASKRATSGNTIYF.

The chain employs TRBV11-2 and TRBJ2-3, with 7 bases aligning to TRBD2. Trimming cost V 5 bases and J 7 bases; bases outside gene matches: 18. Per germline, CDR1 SGHAT and CDR2 FQNNGV. The CDR3 is 17 amino acids. The CDR3 DNA reads TGTGCCAGCAGCCCCGGGCAGAGGGAGGGTAGGCTGAATACGCAGTATTTT. Residues: CASSPGQREGRLNTQYF.

This chain links TRBV24-1 with TRBJ1-5; a possible D gene is TRBD1 (6 bases). Germline CDR1 KGHDR, CDR2 SFDVKD. The CDR3 loop spans 16 amino acids. The germline V and J ends were trimmed by 0 bases and 14 bases, with 22 bases remaining between them. The chain's CDR3 is CATSDLKDSYHHREHF. As DNA, the CDR3 is TGTGCCACCAGTGATTTGAAGGACAGTTACCATCACAGAGAGCATTTT.

This chain connects TRBV5-1 to TRBJ1-2; 10 bases match TRBD1. The germline CDR1 and CDR2 sequences are SGHRS and YFSETQ. This CDR3 is built from 14 residues. V trimming: 6 bases; J trimming: 8 bases; junction bases outside the gene matches: 10. The CDR3: CASNPDRGEGGYTF. The CDR3 DNA follows: TGCGCCAGCAACCCGGACAGGGGGGAAGGCGGCTACACCTTC.

This chain uses TRBV7-2 with TRBJ2-3; TRBD2 agrees at 12 bases. There are 15 residues in the CDR3. Germline CDR1 is SGHTA and CDR2 is FQGNSA. The trim removed 5 bases at V and 10 bases at J, leaving 10 bases unmatched. CDR3 loop: CASSARTSGVLAQYF. In DNA, the CDR3 is TGTGCCAGCAGCGCCCGGACTAGCGGGGTGCTAGCGCAGTATTTT.

This sequence joins TRBV29-1 and TRBJ2-1; D may be TRBD2 (5 bases). Germline loops: CDR1 SQVTM, CDR2 ANQGSEA. Deletions cut 5 bases from V and 4 bases from J, with 12 bases between. The CDR3 has 13 amino acids. The CDR3 DNA is TGCAGCGTTCAATCGGGATTATACAATGAGCAGTTCTTC. Protein sequence: CSVQSGLYNEQFF.

The chain employs TRBV5-4 and TRBJ1-2, with TRBD1 identical over 8 bases. The germline V gene has CDR1 SGHNT and CDR2 YYREEE (reference sequence). CDR3 length: 12 amino acids. The V and J ends lost 4 bases and 6 bases, in that order; junction bases with no gene match: 2. In DNA, the CDR3 is TGTGCCAGCAGCACGGACAGGGATGGCTACACCTTC. This codes for CASSTDRDGYTF.

The rearrangement links TRBV5-4 to TRBJ1-3, with 8 positions matching TRBD1. This CDR3 is built from 15 residues. Germline V gene sequence: CDR1 SGHNT, CDR2 YYREEE (reference sequence). V was clipped by 4 bases and J by 4 bases; unmatched bases: 7. The chain's CDR3 is CASSLAGGPGNTIYF. CDR3 nucleotides: TGTGCCAGCAGCCTTGCAGGGGGCCCAGGAAACACCATATATTTT.

The chain has TRBV12-3 or TRBV12-4 and TRBJ1-2; no clear D. V was clipped by 4 bases and J by 4 bases, with 10 bases between them. This CDR3 is built from 13 residues. The CDR3 spells CASSSRETYGYTF. The CDR3 region has the DNA TGTGCCAGCAGTTCGAGGGAGACCTATGGCTACACCTTC.

The chain couples TRBV12-3 or TRBV12-4 to TRBJ1-5; the D is unclear. The V gene lost 3 bases and the J gene lost 4 bases, with 4 bases spanning the gap. This CDR3 has 12 amino acids. DNA for the CDR3: TGTGCCAGCAGTTTTGAGAATCAGCCCCAGCATTTT. This translates into CASSFENQPQHF.

The chain carries TRBV24-1 and TRBJ1-2, with D possibly matching TRBD1 (6 bases). The CDR3 consists of 13 residues. CDR1 and CDR2 (germline): KGHDR, SFDVKD. Trimming pared 10 bases from V and 8 bases from J, leaving 19 bases between. DNA of the CDR3: TGTGCCACTGCCGCCCGGGGGGCAGGCGGCTACACCTTC. Protein: CATAARGAGGYTF.

V usage is TRBV5-8 and J usage is TRBJ1-1; 9 bases match TRBD1. Germline CDR1 is SGHTS and CDR2 is YDEGEE. The CDR3 spans 15 residues. The junction had 8 bases not matched to a gene; V was cut back by 3 bases and J by 5 bases. The CDR3 loop reads CASSYQTGGRTEAFF. The CDR3 DNA reads TGTGCCAGCAGCTACCAGACAGGGGGGAGGACTGAAGCTTTCTTT.

The rearrangement links TRBV4-1 to TRBJ2-1; 15 bases are shared with TRBD2. The trim removed 4 bases at V and 9 bases at J, leaving 13 bases unmatched. CDR1 and CDR2 (germline): MGHRA, YSYEKL. This CDR3 contains 18 residues. In DNA form, the CDR3 reads TGCGCCAGCAGCCGGTGGACTAGCGGGGGGGCCGGTTCGGGTGAGCAGTTCTTC. Translated: CASSRWTSGGAGSGEQFF.

This clone has only a few counts. The chain combines TRBV6-2 or TRBV6-3 with TRBJ1-2; the match to TRBD1 covers 9 bases. The trim removed 6 bases at V and 8 bases at J, leaving 7 bases unmatched. The CDR3 spans 13 residues. Germline CDR1 is MNHEY and CDR2 is SVGEGT. CDR3 nucleotides: TGTGCCAGCAGCCTAACAGGGGGCCTAGGCTACACCTTC. It codes for CASSLTGGLGYTF.

This clone was counted only a few times. The V gene is TRBV14, the J gene TRBJ1-2; 7 bases agree with TRBD1. CDR1 SGHDN and CDR2 FVKESK come from the germline V gene. V lost 4 bases, J lost 4 bases, and 9 bases stayed unmatched. The CDR3 runs 15 residues. CDR3 region: CASSLITGVGYGYTF. The CDR3 nucleotides read TGTGCCAGCAGCCTAATTACAGGGGTCGGCTATGGCTACACCTTC.

Of note for this clone: Other nucleotide sequences in the sample specify the same CDR3. The chain uses TRBV12-3 or TRBV12-4 and TRBJ1-1; TRBD1 matches 8 bases. The CDR3 covers 13 residues. The J segment lost 4 bases and the V segment lost 5 bases, leaving 3 bases of the junction unmatched. For the CDR3, the DNA is TGTGCCAGCAGTCTACAGGGGGGCACTGAAGCTTTCTTT. Encoded protein: CASSLQGGTEAFF.

CDR3 protein: CASSLGGGRGSYGYTF. The CDR3 DNA reads TGTGCCAGCAGCTTGGGTGGTGGCAGGGGGTCCTATGGCTACACCTTC. V is TRBV5-6 and J is TRBJ1-2, with 7 bases fitting TRBD1. Germline V lookup: CDR1 SGHDT, CDR2 YYEEEE. V shed 0 bases, J shed 4 bases, and the junction held 9 bases outside the gene matches. The CDR3 covers 16 residues.